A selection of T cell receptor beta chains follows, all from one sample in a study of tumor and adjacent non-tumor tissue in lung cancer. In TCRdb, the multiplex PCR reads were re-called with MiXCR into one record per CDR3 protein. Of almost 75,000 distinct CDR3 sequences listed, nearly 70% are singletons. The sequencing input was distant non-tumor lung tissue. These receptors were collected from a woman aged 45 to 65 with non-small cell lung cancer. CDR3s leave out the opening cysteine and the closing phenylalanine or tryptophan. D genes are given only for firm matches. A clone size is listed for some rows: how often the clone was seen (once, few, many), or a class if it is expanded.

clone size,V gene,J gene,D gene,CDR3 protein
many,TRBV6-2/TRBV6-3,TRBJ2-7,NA,ASSYAGNKAYEQY
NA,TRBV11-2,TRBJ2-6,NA,ASSLTESLYSGVYVLT
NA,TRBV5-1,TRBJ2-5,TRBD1,ASSHQGTGIATQY
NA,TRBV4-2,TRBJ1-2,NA,ASSQDSAQGRYYGYT
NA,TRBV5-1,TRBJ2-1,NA,ASSLLWGNEQF
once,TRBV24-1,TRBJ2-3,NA,ATSDALTGARDTQY
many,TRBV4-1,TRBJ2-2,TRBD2,ASSQDLGLAGGGGELF
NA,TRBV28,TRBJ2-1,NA,ASSLGQIANKRF
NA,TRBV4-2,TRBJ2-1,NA,ANSQDSASVSLYEQF
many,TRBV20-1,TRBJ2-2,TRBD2,SAGLAGGFTGELF
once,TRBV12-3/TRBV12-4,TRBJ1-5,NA,ASSLGEYQPQH
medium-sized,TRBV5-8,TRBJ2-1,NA,ASRERRGSYNEQF
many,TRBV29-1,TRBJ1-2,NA,SGDSLDYGYT
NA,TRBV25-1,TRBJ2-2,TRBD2,ASAGTSGRPGELF
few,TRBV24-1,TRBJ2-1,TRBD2,ATSDRAGGPDNEQF
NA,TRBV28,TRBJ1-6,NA,ASFRQEDNSPLH
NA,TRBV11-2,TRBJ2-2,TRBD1,ARSSTAYRGMNTGELF
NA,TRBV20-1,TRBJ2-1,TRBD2,SASGREGYNEHF
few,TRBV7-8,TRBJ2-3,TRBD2,ASSPLAGVVGTDTQY
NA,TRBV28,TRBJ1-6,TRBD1,ASSQDRGGLNNSPLH